This TCR beta chain was profiled in a study of cytomegalovirus exposure and HLA in healthy donors. Study-level results: It was reportedly the case that the classifier diagnosed cytomegalovirus status with high specificity and sensitivity. Subsequent analysis showed first-cohort TCR clusters tending to co-occur in some 120 validation repertoires. The majority of TCR sequences were rare, yet some public TCRs appeared in many donors.

The V segment lost 5 bases and the J segment 7 bases; nucleotides outside the gene matches: 9. The CDR3 has 15 amino acids. The germline V gene has CDR1 SNHLY and CDR2 FYNNEI. Generated by immunoSEQ multiplex PCR, the TCRdb table keeps only in-frame clones and is missing some. This repertoire shows about 120,000 clones, 89% found once; its top ten account for more than 0.95%. The validation cohort, a group of 120 subjects, included the donors and was separate from the approximately 700-subject first cohort. Only one count was recorded for this clone. The antigen is undetermined. Material for sequencing was PBMCs. The rearrangement joins TRBV2 to TRBJ2-3; TRBD1 agrees at 10 bases. The receptor was isolated from a young woman in good health and CMV-seronegative. CDR3 in DNA: TGTGCCAGCAGTAGACCGGGACAGGGGCCTCATACGCAGTATTTT. Its protein product is CASSRPGQGPHTQYF.